The rows below give T cell receptor beta chains drawn from one sample of a study of blood T cell repertoires in COVID-19. Clones were read by immunoSEQ multiplex PCR, and TCRdb kept only the in-frame ones, dropping some. The sample carries approximately 150,000 clones, 84% recorded once. Material for sequencing was PBMCs or T cells enriched from blood (not recorded which). These receptors were obtained from a woman between 50 and 59 years old who had recovered from COVID-19. Both conserved end residues are part of each CDR3. A D gene is named only where the DNA matches it firmly. Expanded clones get a size class; other rows say once, few or many, or leave the size out.

V gene	clone size	J gene	D gene	CDR3 protein	CDR3 DNA
TRBV20-1	-	TRBJ2-7	-	CSARDDNEQYF	TGCAGTGCTAGAGACGACAACGAGCAGTACTTC
TRBV20-1	-	TRBJ2-7	TRBD1	CSASYDRGVEQYF	TGCAGTGCTAGTTATGACAGGGGCGTAGAGCAGTACTTC
TRBV12-3/TRBV12-4	once	TRBJ2-2	-	CASSLLNTGELFF	TGTGCCAGCAGTTTACTAAACACCGGGGAGCTGTTTTTT
TRBV19	-	TRBJ1-4	TRBD1	CASSLQGGKLFF	TGTGCCAGTAGTCTACAGGGGGGAAAACTGTTTTTT
TRBV6-5	-	TRBJ1-1	-	CASSRGQLNTEAFF	TGTGCCAGCAGCAGAGGACAACTAAACACTGAAGCTTTCTTT
TRBV11-3	-	TRBJ1-5	-	CASSLRLSVPNQPQHF	TGTGCCAGCAGCTTAAGGCTCAGCGTCCCTAATCAGCCCCAGCATTTT
TRBV5-1	-	TRBJ2-1	TRBD1	CASSLDGTGGAPPQFF	TGCGCCAGCAGCTTGGATGGGACAGGGGGCGCCCCTCCGCAGTTCTTC
TRBV27	-	TRBJ2-1	-	CASRPEERQFF	TGTGCCAGCAGACCCGAGGAGAGGCAGTTCTTC
TRBV12-3/TRBV12-4	-	TRBJ2-3	-	CASYGGLGTQYF	TGTGCCAGCTACGGTGGGCTTGGAACGCAGTATTTT
TRBV7-2	-	TRBJ1-5	TRBD1	CASSLEAGTGQPQHF	TGTGCCAGCAGCTTAGAGGCAGGGACAGGTCAGCCCCAGCATTTT
TRBV5-1	-	TRBJ1-6	TRBD1	CASTEGQGGSPLHF	TGCGCCAGCACGGAGGGACAGGGAGGTTCACCCCTCCACTTT
TRBV25-1	-	TRBJ2-5	-	CASSAGGQETQYF	TGTGCCAGCAGTGCCGGGGGTCAGGAGACCCAGTACTTC
TRBV10-3	-	TRBJ2-2	-	CAVATQNTGELFF	TGTGCCGTCGCCACACAGAACACCGGGGAGCTGTTTTTT
TRBV5-4	-	TRBJ2-1	TRBD2	CASSATSGTYNEQFF	TGTGCCAGCAGCGCGACTAGCGGGACCTACAATGAGCAGTTCTTC
TRBV29-1	-	TRBJ2-5	TRBD2	CSSTGAGGPRRETQYF	TGCAGCTCGACGGGGGCGGGAGGGCCCAGGAGGGAGACCCAGTACTTC
TRBV4-2	-	TRBJ2-7	TRBD2	CASSHQLSTGGTQYEQYF	TGTGCCAGCAGCCATCAACTCTCCACGGGAGGAACCCAGTACGAGCAGTACTTC
TRBV7-9	-	TRBJ2-5	TRBD1	CASSPRTGFVVETQYF	TGTGCCAGCAGCCCCCGGACAGGTTTTGTAGTCGAGACCCAGTACTTC
TRBV18	once	TRBJ2-2	TRBD2	CASSREPGLRRYTGELFF	TGTGCCAGCTCACGAGAACCGGGACTAAGGAGATACACCGGGGAGCTGTTTTTT
TRBV3-1/TRBV3-2	-	TRBJ1-3	-	CASSGQSPSGNTIYF	TGTGCCAGCAGCGGACAGAGCCCCTCTGGAAACACCATATATTTT
TRBV2	once	TRBJ2-5	-	CASKEEETQYF	TGTGCCAGCAAAGAAGAGGAGACCCAGTACTTC
TRBV28	-	TRBJ2-2	-	CASSNPGPGELFF	TGTGCCAGCAGCAACCCAGGCCCCGGGGAGCTGTTTTTT
TRBV7-2	-	TRBJ1-1	TRBD1	CASSSGQGSTEAFF	TGTGCCAGCAGCTCGGGACAGGGAAGTACTGAAGCTTTCTTT
TRBV6-2/TRBV6-3	-	TRBJ2-1	TRBD2	CASSRTSGLQIPLF	TGTGCCAGCAGTCGGACTAGCGGGCTCCAAATACCGCTCTTC
TRBV3-1/TRBV3-2	-	TRBJ1-1	TRBD1	CASSQGQGSVAEAFF	TGTGCCAGCAGCCAAGGACAGGGGAGTGTCGCTGAAGCTTTCTTT
TRBV6-2/TRBV6-3	-	TRBJ1-5	-	CASSRTNQPQHF	TGTGCCAGCAGTAGGACTAATCAGCCCCAGCATTTT
TRBV5-4	once	TRBJ2-5	-	CASTSSGVSVETQYF	TGTGCCAGCACGTCCTCAGGTGTATCCGTAGAGACCCAGTACTTC
TRBV9	-	TRBJ2-7	TRBD2	CASSVGSGSYEQYF	TGTGCCAGCAGCGTAGGTAGCGGGTCCTACGAGCAGTACTTC
TRBV28	-	TRBJ2-1	-	CASSFGGVVSNEQFF	TGTGCCAGCAGTTTTGGCGGGGTCGTCTCCAATGAGCAGTTCTTC
TRBV7-2	-	TRBJ2-7	TRBD2	CASSLRRGAGSEQYF	TGTGCCAGCAGCTTACGGCGGGGGGCCGGTAGCGAGCAGTACTTC
TRBV3-1/TRBV3-2	-	TRBJ2-7	-	CASSQVWSLAGYEQYF	TGTGCCAGCAGCCAAGTTTGGAGTTTGGCGGGTTACGAGCAGTACTTC
TRBV5-4	-	TRBJ2-1	TRBD2	CASSLLTSFDEQFF	TGTGCCAGCAGCTTGTTGACTAGCTTCGATGAGCAGTTCTTC
TRBV11-3	-	TRBJ1-1	TRBD1	CASSLGGGVQGAFF	TGTGCCAGCAGCTTAGGAGGGGGCGTACAGGGAGCTTTCTTT
TRBV5-1	-	TRBJ1-6	-	CASSFVGGNSPLHF	TGCGCCAGCAGCTTTGTCGGAGGAAATTCACCCCTCCACTTT
TRBV3-1/TRBV3-2	-	TRBJ1-2	TRBD1	CASSSQGDSNYGYTF	TGTGCCAGCAGCTCACAGGGGGACTCGAACTATGGCTACACCTTC
TRBV18	once	TRBJ2-1	TRBD1	CASSPDRVDNEQFF	TGTGCCAGCTCACCGGACAGGGTTGACAATGAGCAGTTCTTC
TRBV10-1	-	TRBJ2-1	TRBD1	CASYRGSPNNEQFF	TGCGCCAGTTACAGGGGAAGCCCCAACAATGAGCAGTTCTTC
TRBV9	-	TRBJ1-1	-	CASSVGNRNTEAFF	TGTGCCAGCAGCGTAGGTAATCGGAACACTGAAGCTTTCTTT
TRBV5-1	once	TRBJ1-1	TRBD1	CASSRDRDAFF	TGCGCCAGCAGCCGGGACAGGGACGCTTTCTTT
TRBV6-2/TRBV6-3	-	TRBJ1-5	-	CASSFHTTGPDQPQHF	TGTGCCAGCAGTTTTCACACTACAGGGCCCGATCAGCCCCAGCATTTT
TRBV6-5	-	TRBJ2-7	-	CASSYSTSSYEQYF	TGTGCCAGCAGTTACTCGACATCGTCCTACGAGCAGTACTTC
TRBV19	-	TRBJ2-7	-	CASSKGGNEQYF	TGTGCCAGTAGTAAAGGAGGAAACGAGCAGTACTTC
TRBV3-1/TRBV3-2	-	TRBJ1-4	-	CASSRSLTNEKLFF	TGTGCCAGCAGCCGAAGCCTTACTAATGAAAAACTGTTTTTT
TRBV20-1	-	TRBJ1-2	-	CSASTDYYTF	TGCAGTGCTTCAACTGATTACTACACCTTC
TRBV10-3	-	TRBJ2-6	-	CAINQGSGANVLTF	TGTGCCATCAACCAGGGGTCCGGGGCCAACGTCCTGACTTTC
TRBV6-5	-	TRBJ1-1	-	CASSYLRTGEAFF	TGTGCCAGCAGTTACCTCCGAACAGGTGAAGCTTTCTTT
TRBV3-1/TRBV3-2	-	TRBJ2-7	-	CASSKGTIRIGAAYEQYF	TGTGCCAGCAGCAAAGGGACCATACGTATTGGGGCAGCCTACGAGCAGTACTTC
TRBV29-1	-	TRBJ2-5	TRBD1	CSVYRGMGETQYF	TGCAGCGTTTACAGGGGAATGGGAGAGACCCAGTACTTC
TRBV19	-	TRBJ1-2	TRBD1	CASSTQGYYGYTF	TGTGCCAGTAGTACACAGGGGTACTATGGCTACACCTTC
TRBV5-5	-	TRBJ2-3	-	CASSAGSDTQYF	TGTGCCAGCAGCGCGGGGTCAGATACGCAGTATTTT
TRBV5-1	-	TRBJ2-7	TRBD2	CASRGITSVEQYF	TGCGCCAGCAGGGGGATCACTAGCGTCGAGCAGTACTTC
TRBV4-2	-	TRBJ2-1	-	CASSPAGTSVNEQFF	TGTGCCAGCAGCCCAGCCGGGACTTCGGTCAATGAGCAGTTCTTC
TRBV28	few	TRBJ2-1	-	CASSKRGKREQFF	TGTGCCAGCAGCAAACGAGGGAAGCGTGAGCAGTTCTTC
TRBV18	few	TRBJ1-4	TRBD1	CASSPGTGSTDEKLFF	TGTGCCAGCTCCCCAGGGACAGGGAGTACGGATGAAAAACTGTTTTTT
TRBV27	-	TRBJ2-2	TRBD1	CATRTGDVVWNTGELFF	TGTGCCACTCGGACAGGGGATGTTGTTTGGAACACCGGGGAGCTGTTTTTT
TRBV6-5	-	TRBJ1-3	-	CASSYSRGTGNTIYF	TGTGCCAGCAGTTACTCCAGGGGTACTGGAAACACCATATATTTT
TRBV6-2/TRBV6-3	-	TRBJ2-3	TRBD2	CASSYSSQGLAGGSTDTQYF	TGTGCCAGCAGTTACTCGAGCCAGGGACTAGCGGGAGGGAGCACAGATACGCAGTATTTT
TRBV27	many	TRBJ1-1	-	CASSPRLVTLNTEAFF	TGTGCCAGCAGTCCCCGCCTTGTAACTTTGAACACTGAAGCTTTCTTT
TRBV12-5	-	TRBJ2-5	TRBD2	CASGRTSGGAGETQYF	TGTGCTAGTGGCAGGACTAGCGGGGGGGCCGGGGAGACCCAGTACTTC
TRBV11-2	-	TRBJ2-5	TRBD2	CASSARLYSSGGARETQYF	TGTGCCAGCAGCGCGCGACTGTATTCTAGCGGGGGGGCTAGAGAGACCCAGTACTTC
TRBV3-1/TRBV3-2	-	TRBJ2-5	TRBD2	CASSAWTSSETQYF	TGTGCCAGCAGCGCCTGGACTAGCAGCGAGACCCAGTACTTC